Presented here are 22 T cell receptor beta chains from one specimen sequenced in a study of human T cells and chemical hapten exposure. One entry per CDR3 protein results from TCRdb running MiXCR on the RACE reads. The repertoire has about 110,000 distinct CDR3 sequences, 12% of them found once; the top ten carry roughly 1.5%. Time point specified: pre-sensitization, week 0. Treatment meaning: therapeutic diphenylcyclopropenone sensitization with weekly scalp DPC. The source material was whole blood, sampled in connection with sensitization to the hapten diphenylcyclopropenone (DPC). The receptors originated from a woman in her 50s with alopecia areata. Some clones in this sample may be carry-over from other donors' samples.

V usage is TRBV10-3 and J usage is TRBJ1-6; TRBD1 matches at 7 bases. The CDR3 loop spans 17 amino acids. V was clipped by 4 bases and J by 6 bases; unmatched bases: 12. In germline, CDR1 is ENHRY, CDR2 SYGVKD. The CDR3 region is CAISGLSGTARNSPLHF. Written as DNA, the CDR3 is TGTGCCATCAGTGGCCTATCCGGGACAGCTCGTAATTCACCCCTCCACTTT.

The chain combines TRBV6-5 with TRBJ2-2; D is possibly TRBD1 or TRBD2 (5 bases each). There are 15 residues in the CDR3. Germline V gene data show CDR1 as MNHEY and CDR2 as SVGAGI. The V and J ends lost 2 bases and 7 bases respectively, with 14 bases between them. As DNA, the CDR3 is TGTGCCAGCAGTTACACTCAGGGACCCGGCGGGGAGCTGTTTTTT. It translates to CASSYTQGPGGELFF.

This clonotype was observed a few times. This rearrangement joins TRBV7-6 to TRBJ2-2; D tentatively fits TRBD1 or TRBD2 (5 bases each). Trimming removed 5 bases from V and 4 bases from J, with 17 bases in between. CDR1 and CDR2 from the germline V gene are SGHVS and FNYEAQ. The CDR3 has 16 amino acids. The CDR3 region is CASSAQEPRGTGELFF. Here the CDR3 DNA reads TGTGCCAGCAGCGCCCAAGAACCGAGGGGCACCGGGGAGCTGTTTTTT.

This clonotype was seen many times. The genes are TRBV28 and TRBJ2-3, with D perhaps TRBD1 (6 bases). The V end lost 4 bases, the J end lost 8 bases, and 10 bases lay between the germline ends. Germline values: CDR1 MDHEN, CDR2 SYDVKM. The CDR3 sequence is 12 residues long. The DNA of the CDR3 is TGTGCCAGCAGTTACAGGGCAGGTACGCAGTATTTT. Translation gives CASSYRAGTQYF.

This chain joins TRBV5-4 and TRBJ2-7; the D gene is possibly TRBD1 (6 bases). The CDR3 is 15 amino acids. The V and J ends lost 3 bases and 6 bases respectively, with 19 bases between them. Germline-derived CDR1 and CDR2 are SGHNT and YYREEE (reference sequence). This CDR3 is CASSWDYVTGFEQYF. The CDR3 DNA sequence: TGTGCCAGCAGCTGGGATTACGTCACAGGGTTCGAGCAGTACTTC.

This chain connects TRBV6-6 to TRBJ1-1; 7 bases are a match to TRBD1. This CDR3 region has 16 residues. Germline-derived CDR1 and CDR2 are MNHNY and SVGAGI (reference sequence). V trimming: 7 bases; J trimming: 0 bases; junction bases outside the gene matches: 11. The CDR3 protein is CASKQGGWSMNTEAFF. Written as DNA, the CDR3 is TGTGCCAGCAAACAAGGGGGCTGGTCAATGAACACTGAAGCTTTCTTT.

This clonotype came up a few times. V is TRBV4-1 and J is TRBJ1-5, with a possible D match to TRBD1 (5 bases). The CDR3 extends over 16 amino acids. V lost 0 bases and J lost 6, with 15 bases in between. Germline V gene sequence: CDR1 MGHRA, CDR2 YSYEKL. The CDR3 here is CASSQDGTLRGQPQHF. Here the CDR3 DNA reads TGCGCCAGCAGCCAAGATGGGACCTTGAGGGGTCAGCCCCAGCATTTT.

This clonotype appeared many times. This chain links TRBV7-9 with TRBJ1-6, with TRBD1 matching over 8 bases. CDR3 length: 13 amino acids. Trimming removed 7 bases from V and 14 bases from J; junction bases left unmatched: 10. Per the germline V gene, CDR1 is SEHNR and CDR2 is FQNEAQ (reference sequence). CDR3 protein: CASTRTGLLSLHF. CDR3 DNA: TGTGCCAGCACCCGGACAGGGCTCTTATCCCTCCACTTT.

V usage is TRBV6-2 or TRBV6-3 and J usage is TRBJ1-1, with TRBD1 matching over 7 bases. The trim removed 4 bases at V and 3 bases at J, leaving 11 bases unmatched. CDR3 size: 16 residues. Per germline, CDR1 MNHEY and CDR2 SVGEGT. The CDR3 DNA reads TGTGCCAGCAGTTCCCCTGCAGGTACAGGGGACACTGAAGCTTTCTTT. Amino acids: CASSSPAGTGDTEAFF.

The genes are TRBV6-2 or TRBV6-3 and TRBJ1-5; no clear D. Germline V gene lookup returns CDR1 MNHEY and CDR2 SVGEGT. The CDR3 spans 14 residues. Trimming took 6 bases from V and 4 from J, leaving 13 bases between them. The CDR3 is CASSFAAINQPQHF. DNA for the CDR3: TGTGCCAGCAGCTTCGCCGCGATTAATCAGCCCCAGCATTTT.

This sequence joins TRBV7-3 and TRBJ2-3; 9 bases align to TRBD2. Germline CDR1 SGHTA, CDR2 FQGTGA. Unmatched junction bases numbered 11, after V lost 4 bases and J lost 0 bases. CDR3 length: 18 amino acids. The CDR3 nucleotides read TGTGCCAGCAGCTGCGCCTCGGGACTAGCTTCTAGCACAGATACGCAGTATTTT. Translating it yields CASSCASGLASSTDTQYF.

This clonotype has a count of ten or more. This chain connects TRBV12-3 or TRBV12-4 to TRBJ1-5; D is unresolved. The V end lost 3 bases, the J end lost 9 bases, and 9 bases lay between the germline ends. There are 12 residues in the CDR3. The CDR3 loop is CASSLPGRPQHF. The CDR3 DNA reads TGTGCCAGCAGTTTGCCCGGGCGGCCCCAGCATTTT.

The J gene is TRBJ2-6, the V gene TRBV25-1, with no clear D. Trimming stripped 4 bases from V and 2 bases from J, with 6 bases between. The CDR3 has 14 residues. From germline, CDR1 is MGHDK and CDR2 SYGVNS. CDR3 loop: CASSAIAGANVLTF. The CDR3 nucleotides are TGTGCCAGCAGTGCAATCGCTGGGGCCAACGTCCTGACTTTC.

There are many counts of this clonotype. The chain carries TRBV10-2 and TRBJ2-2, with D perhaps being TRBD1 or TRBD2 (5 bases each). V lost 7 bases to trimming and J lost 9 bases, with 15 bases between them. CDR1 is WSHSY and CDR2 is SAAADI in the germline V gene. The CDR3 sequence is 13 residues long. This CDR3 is CASINNGARELFF. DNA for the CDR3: TGCGCCAGCATTAACAACGGGGCCCGGGAGCTGTTTTTT.

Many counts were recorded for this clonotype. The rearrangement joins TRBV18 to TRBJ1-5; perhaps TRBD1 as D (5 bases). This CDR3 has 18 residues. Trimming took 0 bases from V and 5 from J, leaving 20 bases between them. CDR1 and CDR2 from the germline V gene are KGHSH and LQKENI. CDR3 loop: CASSPPAIRGGVYQPQHF. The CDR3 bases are TGTGCCAGCTCACCACCGGCTATTCGCGGGGGTGTATATCAGCCCCAGCATTTT.

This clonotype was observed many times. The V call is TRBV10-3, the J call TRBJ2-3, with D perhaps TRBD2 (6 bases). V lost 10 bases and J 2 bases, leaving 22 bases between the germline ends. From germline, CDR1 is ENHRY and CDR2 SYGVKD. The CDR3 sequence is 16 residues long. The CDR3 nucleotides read TGTGCCAGCCGCGAGGCGGGGACCCAACTCACAGATACGCAGTATTTT. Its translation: CASREAGTQLTDTQYF.

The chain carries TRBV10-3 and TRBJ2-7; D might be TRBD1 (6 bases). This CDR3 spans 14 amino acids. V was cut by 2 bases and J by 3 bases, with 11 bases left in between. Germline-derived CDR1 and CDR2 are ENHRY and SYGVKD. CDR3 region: CAISERTDLYEQYF. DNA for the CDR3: TGTGCCATCAGTGAGAGGACAGACCTCTACGAGCAGTACTTC.

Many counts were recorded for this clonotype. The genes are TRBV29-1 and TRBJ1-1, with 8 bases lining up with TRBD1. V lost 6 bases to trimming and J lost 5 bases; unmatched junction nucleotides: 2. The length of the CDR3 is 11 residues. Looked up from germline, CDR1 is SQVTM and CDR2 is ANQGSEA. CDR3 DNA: TGCAGCGTCCGACAGGGGACTGAAGCTTTCTTT. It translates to CSVRQGTEAFF.

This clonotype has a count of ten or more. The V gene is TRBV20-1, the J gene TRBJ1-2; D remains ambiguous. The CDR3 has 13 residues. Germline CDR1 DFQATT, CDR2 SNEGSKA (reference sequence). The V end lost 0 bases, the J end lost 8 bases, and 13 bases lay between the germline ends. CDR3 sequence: CSARDPITSGYTF. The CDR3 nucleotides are TGCAGTGCTAGAGACCCGATAACTTCAGGCTACACCTTC.

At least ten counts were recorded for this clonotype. The CDR3: CASRPTGSPGRGNSPLHF. CDR3 nucleotides: TGTGCCAGCAGACCAACGGGGAGTCCGGGACGGGGGAATTCACCCCTCCACTTT. This rearrangement joins TRBV28 to TRBJ1-6, with a possible D match to TRBD1 (5 bases). The ends were cut back, 6 bases at V and 7 bases at J, with 25 bases in the middle. Germline-derived CDR1 and CDR2 are MDHEN and SYDVKM. This CDR3 is built from 18 residues.

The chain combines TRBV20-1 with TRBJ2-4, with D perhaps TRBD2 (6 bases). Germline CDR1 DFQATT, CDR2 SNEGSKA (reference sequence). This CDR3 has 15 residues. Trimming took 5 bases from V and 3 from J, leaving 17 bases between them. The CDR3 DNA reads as TGCAGTGCTCCTATCCGGGGGTACGGCAAAAACATTCAGTACTTC. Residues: CSAPIRGYGKNIQYF.

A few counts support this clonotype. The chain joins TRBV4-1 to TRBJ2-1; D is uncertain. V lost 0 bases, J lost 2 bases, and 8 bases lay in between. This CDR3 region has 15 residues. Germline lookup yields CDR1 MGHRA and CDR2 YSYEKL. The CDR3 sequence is CASSQETSPYNEQFF. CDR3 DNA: TGCGCCAGCAGCCAAGAAACATCTCCCTACAATGAGCAGTTCTTC.